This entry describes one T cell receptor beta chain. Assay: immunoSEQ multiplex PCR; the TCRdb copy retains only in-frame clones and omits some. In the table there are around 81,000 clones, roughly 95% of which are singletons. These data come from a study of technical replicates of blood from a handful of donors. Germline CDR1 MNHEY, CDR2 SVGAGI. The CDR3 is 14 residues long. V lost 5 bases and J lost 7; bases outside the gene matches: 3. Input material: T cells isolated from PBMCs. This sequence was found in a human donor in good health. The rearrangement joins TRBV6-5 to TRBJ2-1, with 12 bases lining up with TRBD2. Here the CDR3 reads CASSPTSGGNEQFF. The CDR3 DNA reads TGTGCCAGCAGTCCAACTAGCGGGGGGAATGAGCAGTTCTTC.